This T cell receptor beta chain was profiled in a study of technical replicates of blood from a few donors. The repertoire was sequenced with immunoSEQ multiplex PCR; TCRdb's copy has only in-frame clones and lacks some. The repertoire holds tens of thousands of clones, with more than 90% as singletons. CDR3 size: 14 residues. Germline V gene sequence: CDR1 GTSNPN, CDR2 SVGIG (reference sequence). V lost 2 bases and J 1 base, leaving 11 bases between the germline ends. The clonotype comes from a human donor in good health. Sequences were obtained from T cells isolated from PBMCs. The chain recombines TRBV30 with TRBJ1-1, with D possibly TRBD1 on 5 matching bases. The CDR3, as DNA: TGTGCCTGGAGTCTGGGCAGGGCGAACACTGAAGCTTTCTTT. It codes for CAWSLGRANTEAFF.